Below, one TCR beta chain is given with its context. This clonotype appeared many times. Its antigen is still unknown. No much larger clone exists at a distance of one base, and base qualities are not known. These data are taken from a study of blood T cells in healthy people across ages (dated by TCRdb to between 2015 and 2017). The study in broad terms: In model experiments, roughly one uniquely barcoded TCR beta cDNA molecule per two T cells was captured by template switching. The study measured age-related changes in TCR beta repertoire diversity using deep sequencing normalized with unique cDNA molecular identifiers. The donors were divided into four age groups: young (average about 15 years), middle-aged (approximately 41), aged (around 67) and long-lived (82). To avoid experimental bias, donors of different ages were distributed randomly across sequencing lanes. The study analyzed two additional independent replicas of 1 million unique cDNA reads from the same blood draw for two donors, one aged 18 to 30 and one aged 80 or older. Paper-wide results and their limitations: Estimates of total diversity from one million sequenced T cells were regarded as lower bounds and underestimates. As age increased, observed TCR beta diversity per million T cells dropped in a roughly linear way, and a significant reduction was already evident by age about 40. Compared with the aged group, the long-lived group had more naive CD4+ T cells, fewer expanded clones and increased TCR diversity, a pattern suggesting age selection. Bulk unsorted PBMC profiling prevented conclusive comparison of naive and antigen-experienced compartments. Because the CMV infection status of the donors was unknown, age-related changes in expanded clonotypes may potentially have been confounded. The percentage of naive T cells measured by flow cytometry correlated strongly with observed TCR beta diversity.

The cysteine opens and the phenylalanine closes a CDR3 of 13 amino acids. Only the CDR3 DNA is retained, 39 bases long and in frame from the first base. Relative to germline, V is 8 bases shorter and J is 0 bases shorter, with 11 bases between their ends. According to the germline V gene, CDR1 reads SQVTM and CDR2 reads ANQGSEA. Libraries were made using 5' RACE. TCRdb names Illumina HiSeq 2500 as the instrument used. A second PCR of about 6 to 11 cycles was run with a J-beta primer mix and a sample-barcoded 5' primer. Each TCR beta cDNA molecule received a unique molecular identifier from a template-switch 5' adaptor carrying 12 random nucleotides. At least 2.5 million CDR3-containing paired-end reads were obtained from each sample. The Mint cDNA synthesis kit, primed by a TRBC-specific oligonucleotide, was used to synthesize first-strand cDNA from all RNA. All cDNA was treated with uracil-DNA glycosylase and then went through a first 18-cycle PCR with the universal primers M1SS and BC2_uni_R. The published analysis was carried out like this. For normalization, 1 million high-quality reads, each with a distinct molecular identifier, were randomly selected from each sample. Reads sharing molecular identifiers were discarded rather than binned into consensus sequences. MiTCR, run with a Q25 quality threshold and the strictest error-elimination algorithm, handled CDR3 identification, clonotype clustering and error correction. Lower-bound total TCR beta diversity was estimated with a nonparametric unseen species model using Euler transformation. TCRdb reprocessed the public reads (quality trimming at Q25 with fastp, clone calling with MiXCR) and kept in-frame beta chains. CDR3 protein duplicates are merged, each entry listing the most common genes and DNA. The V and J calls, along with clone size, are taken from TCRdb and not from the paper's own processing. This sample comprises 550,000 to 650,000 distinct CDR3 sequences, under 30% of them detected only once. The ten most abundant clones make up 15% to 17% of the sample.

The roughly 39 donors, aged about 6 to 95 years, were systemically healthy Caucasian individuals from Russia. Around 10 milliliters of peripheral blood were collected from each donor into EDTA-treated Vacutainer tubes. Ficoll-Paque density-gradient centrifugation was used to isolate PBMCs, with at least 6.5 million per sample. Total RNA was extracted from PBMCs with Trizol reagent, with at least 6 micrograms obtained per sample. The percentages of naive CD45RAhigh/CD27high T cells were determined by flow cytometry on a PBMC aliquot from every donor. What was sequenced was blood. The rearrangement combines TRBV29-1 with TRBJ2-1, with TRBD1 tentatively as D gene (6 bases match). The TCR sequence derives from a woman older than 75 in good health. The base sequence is TGCAGCATCGACAGGAGCTCCTACAATGAGCAGTTCTTC. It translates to CSIDRSSYNEQFF.